Following are 6 T cell receptor beta chains from one sample sequenced in a study of shared clonotypes between healthy human individuals. Method: immunoSEQ multiplex PCR; TCRdb's copy keeps in-frame clones and lacks some. Of under 2.5 million clones in the sample, around 92% are singletons; the top ten hold 0.3% to 0.45%. The sample taken for sequencing was naive CD4+ T cells from PBMCs. Subset noted: CD45RA+ positively selected. The source is a man aged 18 to 29 in good health. Some clones in this sample may be carry-over from other donors' samples.

V and J are TRBV7-2 and TRBJ1-5, with D uncertain. Germline CDR1 SGHTA, CDR2 FQGNSA. The V and J ends lost 3 bases and 0 bases respectively, with 9 bases between them. There are 15 residues in the CDR3. The CDR3 DNA is TGTGCCAGCAGCTTCGTGGCTGATAGCAATCAGCCCCAGCATTTT. This encodes CASSFVADSNQPQHF.

Of note for this clone: The identical CDR3 is also encoded by other nucleotide sequences in the sample. V and J are TRBV5-1 and TRBJ1-1; no reliable D call. The V gene lost 0 bases and the J gene lost 1 base, with 7 bases spanning the gap. Looked up from germline, CDR1 is SGHRS and CDR2 is YFSETQ. This CDR3 is 14 amino acids long. The CDR3 bases are TGCGCCAGCAGCTTGGGGGCGGGGAACACTGAAGCTTTCTTT. Translated: CASSLGAGNTEAFF.

The chain employs TRBV28 and TRBJ2-7; possibly TRBD1 for D (6 bases). The ends were cut back, 4 bases at V and 7 bases at J, with 23 bases in the middle. Germline CDR1 reads MDHEN; CDR2 reads SYDVKM. The CDR3 runs 16 residues. CDR3 region: CASSYRVRGVPGEQYF. CDR3 nucleotides: TGTGCCAGCAGTTACAGGGTGAGGGGAGTTCCGGGTGAGCAGTACTTC.

This chain connects TRBV13 to TRBJ1-4, with TRBD1 matching over 9 bases. Germline values: CDR1 PRHDT, CDR2 FYEKMQ (reference sequence). With V trimmed by 4 bases and J by 7 bases, 7 bases remained unmatched. The CDR3 spans 15 residues. The CDR3 sequence: CASSSPGQGPEKLFF. The CDR3 bases are TGTGCCAGCAGCTCACCGGGACAGGGCCCTGAAAAACTGTTTTTT.

In its sample, this clone was seen once. The rearrangement joins TRBV5-1 to TRBJ2-2, with D possibly being TRBD2 (7 bases). V was pared by 6 bases and J by 5 bases, with 17 bases between. Germline CDR1 and CDR2: SGHRS and YFSETQ. The CDR3 runs 15 residues. CDR3 sequence reads: CASTPQGGETGELFF. CDR3 nucleotides: TGCGCCAGCACCCCACAGGGAGGGGAGACCGGGGAGCTGTTTTTT.

This chain links TRBV6-5 with TRBJ1-1; TRBD1 is a possible D gene (6 bases). This CDR3 is 13 amino acids long. V shed 5 bases and J shed 6 bases, with 13 bases lying between them. Germline V gene data show CDR1 as MNHEY and CDR2 as SVGAGI. CDR3 sequence: CASSAGVFPEAFF. The CDR3 nucleotides are TGTGCCAGCAGTGCAGGGGTTTTCCCTGAAGCTTTCTTT.